These 29 T cell receptor beta chains originate from one sample sequenced in a study of T cell responses to AZD1222 COVID-19 vaccine. This table comes from immunoSEQ multiplex PCR, and its TCRdb copy is limited to in-frame clones, with some not included. Altogether 90,000 to 100,000 clones are present, 70% to 90% being singletons, with the ten largest covering less than 3%. Here the sequenced sample was peripheral blood, taken on day 0 of AZD1222 vaccination. The receptors were gathered from an adult in good health.

This chain joins TRBV2 and TRBJ2-2, with D maybe TRBD2 (6 bases). Germline loops: CDR1 SNHLY, CDR2 FYNNEI. The CDR3 has 14 residues. Trimming cost V 7 bases and J 1 base, with 10 bases left between them. CDR3 in amino acids: CASIKRVNTGELFF. The CDR3 DNA reads TGTGCCAGCATAAAGCGGGTGAACACCGGGGAGCTGTTTTTT.

The rearrangement links TRBV18 to TRBJ1-1, with no clear D. V was shortened by 2 bases and J by 8 bases, with 12 bases between the two germline ends. This CDR3 is built from 13 residues. Germline CDR1 reads KGHSH; CDR2 reads LQKENI. The CDR3 sequence: CASSPYSETEAFF. CDR3 sequence (DNA): TGTGCCAGCTCACCATATAGTGAGACAGAAGCTTTCTTT. Full variable domain (outside the CDR3, taken from reference TRBV18 and TRBJ1-1): NAGVMQNPRHLVRRRGQEARLRCSPMKGHSHVYWYRQLPEEGLKFMVYLQKENIIDESGMPKERFSAEFPKEGPSILRIQQVVRGDSAAYFCASSPYSETEAFFGQGTRLTVV.

The genes are TRBV19 and TRBJ1-5; D is unresolved. The V gene lost 6 bases and the J gene lost 5 bases, with 14 bases spanning the gap. The CDR3 totals 14 residues. Germline V gene data show CDR1 as LNHDA and CDR2 as SQIVND (reference sequence). Here the CDR3 DNA reads TGTGCCAGTAGCTGGCCAGGTCCCGATCAGCCCCAGCATTTT. Protein product: CASSWPGPDQPQHF.

This clone came up a few times. V gene TRBV7-2 combines with J gene TRBJ1-4, with D hard to call. V was clipped by 1 base and J by 8 bases, with 17 bases between them. CDR1 and CDR2 (germline): SGHTA, FQGNSA. The length of the CDR3 is 16 residues. CDR3 region: CASSLGVGREGEKLFF. In nucleotides, the CDR3 is TGTGCCAGCAGCTTAGGAGTAGGGAGGGAAGGGGAAAAACTGTTTTTT.

The genes are TRBV18 and TRBJ1-1, with TRBD1 as a possible D gene (5 bases). The CDR3 spans 13 residues. In germline, CDR1 is KGHSH, CDR2 LQKENI. V was trimmed by 3 bases and J by 2 bases, leaving 7 bases between them. CDR3 sequence reads: CASSPTANTEAFF. CDR3 nucleotides: TGTGCCAGCTCACCGACAGCAAACACTGAAGCTTTCTTT.

The V call is TRBV6-5, the J call TRBJ2-3; D is possibly TRBD2 (5 bases). This CDR3 spans 16 amino acids. The germline gives CDR1 MNHEY, CDR2 SVGAGI. V was trimmed by 2 bases and J by 4 bases, leaving 16 bases between them. The CDR3 spells CASSYGEGVRADTQYF. The CDR3 DNA reads TGTGCCAGCAGTTACGGAGAGGGAGTGAGGGCAGATACGCAGTATTTT.

The CDR3 loop reads CASSGGRQPQHF. The CDR3 bases are TGTGCCAGCAGTGGGGGCCGGCAGCCCCAGCATTTT. This chain connects TRBV7-9 to TRBJ1-5; a possible D gene is TRBD1 (6 bases). CDR3 length equals 12 residues. Germline CDR1 reads SEHNR; CDR2 reads FQNEAQ (reference sequence). Trimming took off 6 bases at V and 7 bases at J, with 10 bases between the two ends. Using reference TRBV7-9 and TRBJ1-5 for the parts outside the CDR3, the full variable domain is DTGVSQNPRHKITKRGQNVTFRCDPISEHNRLYWYRQTLGQGPEFLTYFQNEAQLEKSRLLSDRFSAERPKGSFSTLEIQRTEQGDSAMYLCASSGGRQPQHFGDGTRLSIL.

The chain joins TRBV6-5 to TRBJ1-1; D unclear. Trimming shortened V by 2 bases and J by 1 base, and 5 bases separated the two germline ends. This CDR3 region has 13 residues. Germline V CDR1 and CDR2: MNHEY, SVGAGI. The CDR3 nucleotides read TGTGCCAGCAGTTACGAGGGGAACACTGAAGCTTTCTTT. Translating gives CASSYEGNTEAFF.

The genes are TRBV24-1 and TRBJ1-5; D call uncertain. CDR3 length: 14 residues. Trimming cost V 5 bases and J 0 bases, with 7 bases left between them. Germline loops: CDR1 KGHDR, CDR2 SFDVKD. Here the CDR3 DNA reads TGTGCCACCAGTGGGACCGCTAGCAATCAGCCCCAGCATTTT. Translation: CATSGTASNQPQHF.

This clone was seen only once. As DNA, the CDR3 is TGCGCCAGCAGCCTACTTCCGGGACAGTCTCCCCGGGCCCTCCACTTT. Its protein is CASSLLPGQSPRALHF. The chain links TRBV4-1 to TRBJ1-6; 7 bases are a match to TRBD1. Germline CDR1 reads MGHRA; CDR2 reads YSYEKL. There are 16 residues in the CDR3. J lost 14 bases, V lost 4 bases, and 17 bases had no gene match.

On this clone itself: Germline and junction disagree at one end, which may indicate a read error. The chain joins TRBV5-1 to TRBJ1-2, with 9 bases identical to TRBD1. The CDR3 extends over 13 amino acids. Per germline, CDR1 SGHRS and CDR2 YFSETQ. This chain's CDR3 is CASSLPGQGHLHF. CDR3 coding DNA: TGTGCCAGCAGCTTGCCGGGACAGGGTCATCTTCACTTC.

Concerning this clone: The junction shows a germline mismatch at one end, possibly a read error. This chain links TRBV15 with TRBJ1-2; D unclear. CDR3 length: 12 amino acids. The germline V gene has CDR1 LNHNV and CDR2 YYDKDF (reference sequence). CDR3 protein: CATSTSGVGDYF. CDR3 bases: TGTGCCACCAGCACCTCCGGGGTCGGAGATTACTTC.

The chain couples TRBV7-9 to TRBJ2-2, with a tentative D call TRBD1 (8 bases). The germline gives CDR1 SEHNR, CDR2 FQNEAQ (reference sequence). With 5 bases removed from V and 8 bases from J, the gap between germline ends came to 21 bases. There are 16 residues in the CDR3. In DNA form, the CDR3 reads TGTGCCAGCAGCAAAGCGGGGCCAGGGGGCATAGGGGAGCTGTTTTTT. It encodes CASSKAGPGGIGELFF.

The V gene is TRBV18, the J gene TRBJ2-1, with 12 bases fitting TRBD2. Germline CDR1 KGHSH, CDR2 LQKENI. The CDR3 extends over 16 amino acids. V shed 3 bases and J 7 bases; nucleotides not matched to a gene: 7. CDR3: CASSPELAGGYNEQFF. The CDR3 DNA reads TGTGCCAGCTCACCCGAGCTAGCGGGGGGGTATAATGAGCAGTTCTTC.

J is TRBJ1-2 and V is TRBV4-1, with D possibly matching TRBD1 (6 bases). Per the germline V gene, CDR1 is MGHRA and CDR2 is YSYEKL. V dropped 0 bases and J dropped 5 bases, with 19 bases sitting between them. The CDR3 is made up of 17 amino acids. In DNA form, the CDR3 reads TGCGCCAGCAGCCAAGAAGAGTCAGGACAGTTTTTTTATGGCTACACCTTC. Amino acids: CASSQEESGQFFYGYTF.

V gene TRBV20-1 combines with J gene TRBJ1-1, with D hard to call. The CDR3 spans 11 residues. Germline values: CDR1 DFQATT, CDR2 SNEGSKA (reference sequence). Deletions cut 1 base from V and 10 bases from J, with 10 bases between. CDR3 DNA: TGCAGTGCTAGAGGGAGGGCCCGAGCTTTCTTT. It translates to CSARGRARAFF.

The chain joins TRBV11-2 to TRBJ2-3; D is unresolved. The CDR3 consists of 16 residues. V lost 2 bases to trimming and J lost 0 bases, with 12 bases between them. Germline CDR1 is SGHAT and CDR2 is FQNNGV. CDR3 DNA sequence: TGTGCCAGCAGCTTAATGATAGCACCTAGCACAGATACGCAGTATTTT. Amino acids: CASSLMIAPSTDTQYF.

This rearrangement joins TRBV19 to TRBJ1-2, with D uncertain. V lost 7 bases and J 6 bases, leaving 24 bases between the germline ends. The CDR3 is 16 amino acids. Germline CDR1 reads LNHDA; CDR2 reads SQIVND (reference sequence). The CDR3 loop is CASTVAWPATVDGYTF. DNA of the CDR3: TGTGCCAGTACTGTAGCGTGGCCAGCGACGGTCGATGGCTACACCTTC. Variable domain in full (rest from reference TRBV19 and TRBJ1-2): DGGITQSPKYLFRKEGQNVTLSCEQNLNHDAMYWYRQDPGQGLRLIYYSQIVNDFQKGDIAEGYSVSREKKESFPLTVTSAQKNPTAFYLCASTVAWPATVDGYTFGSGTRLTVV.

This chain joins TRBV11-2 and TRBJ1-1; D may be TRBD1 (5 bases). The CDR3 spans 14 residues. Trimming shortened V by 5 bases and J by 7 bases, and 17 bases separated the two germline ends. Germline CDR1 reads SGHAT; CDR2 reads FQNNGV. CDR3 nucleotide sequence: TGTGCCAGCAGCCAACTCAGGCAGGGCTTTGAAGCTTTCTTT. Its protein product is CASSQLRQGFEAFF.

This clone came up a few times. The V and J genes are TRBV7-9 and TRBJ1-5; D call uncertain. This CDR3 is 12 amino acids long. In germline, CDR1 is SEHNR, CDR2 FQNEAQ (reference sequence). Trimming removed 3 bases from V and 5 bases from J, with 5 bases in between. The CDR3 loop reads CASSFIDQPQHF. The CDR3 coding sequence is TGTGCCAGCAGCTTTATAGATCAGCCCCAGCATTTT.

The CDR3: CASTPPPDSGSWYNEQFF. The CDR3 nucleotides are TGTGCCAGCACGCCCCCCCCAGATAGCGGGAGTTGGTACAATGAGCAGTTCTTC. The chain recombines TRBV7-9 with TRBJ2-1, with 9 nucleotides matching TRBD2. V shed 7 bases and J 4 bases; nucleotides not matched to a gene: 17. Germline-derived CDR1 and CDR2 are SEHNR and FQNEAQ (reference sequence). This CDR3 has 18 residues. Together with reference TRBV7-9 and TRBJ2-1, the CDR3 gives the full variable domain: DTGVSQNPRHKITKRGQNVTFRCDPISEHNRLYWYRQTLGQGPEFLTYFQNEAQLEKSRLLSDRFSAERPKGSFSTLEIQRTEQGDSAMYLCASTPPPDSGSWYNEQFFGPGTRLTVL.

The chain combines TRBV27 with TRBJ2-2; tentative D call: TRBD2 (6 bases). Germline assignment: CDR1 MNHEY and CDR2 SMNVEV (reference sequence). Between the trimmed V and J ends, which lost 5 bases and 6 bases, there was a span of 13 bases. CDR3 length: 14 amino acids. This chain's CDR3 is CASSHGGTAGELFF. The CDR3 DNA reads TGTGCCAGCAGTCACGGGGGTACGGCCGGGGAGCTGTTTTTT.

The chain joins TRBV12-5 to TRBJ1-4; 7 nucleotides agree with TRBD1. The germline V gene has CDR1 LGHNT and CDR2 FRNRAP. Germline trimming cut 6 bases from V and 5 bases from J; bases unmatched to any gene: 9. The CDR3 length is 15 residues. The CDR3 protein is CASGPRGTVNEKLFF. As DNA, the CDR3 is TGTGCTAGTGGGCCCCGGGGGACAGTAAATGAAAAACTGTTTTTT.

The J gene is TRBJ1-1, the V gene TRBV29-1, with D possibly being TRBD1 (6 bases). Looked up from germline, CDR1 is SQVTM and CDR2 is ANQGSEA. The CDR3 sequence is 14 residues long. Trimming took 6 bases from V and 0 from J, leaving 14 bases between them. CDR3 in DNA: TGCAGCGTCCTTTCGGACAGCTTGAACACTGAAGCTTTCTTT. Translated: CSVLSDSLNTEAFF.

V gene TRBV5-6 combines with J gene TRBJ2-3, with TRBD1 as a possible D gene (5 bases). This CDR3 comprises 15 residues. V shed 1 base and J shed 6 bases, with 15 bases lying between them. CDR1 is SGHDT and CDR2 is YYEEEE in the germline V gene. CDR3 in DNA: TGTGCCAGCAGCTTGCTAGGGGATGCGGTGGATACGCAGTATTTT. Residues: CASSLLGDAVDTQYF.

The rearrangement joins TRBV7-2 to TRBJ2-7; 8 bases are a match to TRBD1. The CDR3 sequence is 14 residues long. Germline V gene data show CDR1 as SGHTA and CDR2 as FQGNSA. Trimming removed 5 bases from V and 6 bases from J; junction bases left unmatched: 9. DNA of the CDR3: TGTGCCAGCAGCCCAGACAGGGGACGGGGCGAGCAGTACTTC. The encoded protein is CASSPDRGRGEQYF.

J is TRBJ2-7 and V is TRBV5-1; D unclear. The CDR3 covers 13 residues. Looked up from germline, CDR1 is SGHRS and CDR2 is YFSETQ. V was clipped by 0 bases and J by 1 base, with 5 bases between them. Here the CDR3 reads CASSLAQSYEQYF. The CDR3, as DNA: TGCGCCAGCAGCTTGGCACAGTCCTACGAGCAGTACTTC.

This clone was counted a few times. The CDR3 protein is CASSDPDRGRNEQYV. The CDR3, as DNA: TGTGCCAGCAGTGACCCGGACAGGGGGCGGAACGAGCAGTACGTC. This rearrangement joins TRBV6-4 to TRBJ2-7; 11 bases agree with TRBD1. CDR1 and CDR2 (germline): MRHNA, SNTAGT. V shed 2 bases and J 5 bases; nucleotides not matched to a gene: 5. The CDR3 extends over 15 amino acids.

The chain carries TRBV18 and TRBJ1-2; 9 nucleotides agree with TRBD1. The CDR3 is made up of 16 amino acids. V shed 0 bases, J shed 4 bases, and the junction held 6 bases outside the gene matches. Looked up from germline, CDR1 is KGHSH and CDR2 is LQKENI. The CDR3 coding sequence is TGTGCCAGCTCACCACCTGCAGGACAGGGGTCCTATGGCTACACCTTC. It specifies CASSPPAGQGSYGYTF.